Following are 14 T cell receptor beta chains from one sample sequenced in a study of cytomegalovirus exposure and HLA in healthy donors. Primers: 60 Vbeta forward and 13 Jbeta reverse. Data came from immunoSEQ multiplex PCR; TCRdb stores just in-frame clones and leaves some out. The sample has fewer than 110,000 clones; approximately 72% are singletons. Sequencing was carried out using PBMCs. The receptors were gathered from a middle-aged woman in good health and CMV-seronegative.

This clone appeared a single time. The J gene is TRBJ2-6, the V gene TRBV7-9; 9 positions agree with TRBD1. This CDR3 comprises 17 residues. Trimming removed 5 bases from V and 3 bases from J; junction bases left unmatched: 8. The germline V gene has CDR1 SEHNR and CDR2 FQNEAQ (reference sequence). This chain's CDR3 is CASSAPDRGLGANVLTF. The CDR3 bases are TGTGCCAGCAGCGCCCCGGACAGGGGCCTTGGGGCCAACGTCCTGACTTTC.

The gene calls are TRBV29-1 and TRBJ2-1, with D tentatively TRBD2 (6 bases). V was clipped by 1 base and J by 3 bases, with 13 bases between them. CDR1 and CDR2 (germline): SQVTM, ANQGSEA. The CDR3 loop spans 15 amino acids. CDR3 sequence (DNA): TGCAGCGTTGAAGCGGGCGGGATGGGCTACAATGAGCAGTTCTTC. It specifies CSVEAGGMGYNEQFF.

This sequence joins TRBV7-9 and TRBJ2-7; 10 nucleotides match TRBD2. In germline, CDR1 is SEHNR, CDR2 FQNEAQ (reference sequence). The CDR3 is made up of 14 amino acids. The J segment lost 7 bases and the V segment lost 3 bases, leaving 6 bases of the junction unmatched. DNA for the CDR3: TGTGCCAGCAGCTTGGTAGCGGGAGGCTCTGAGCAGTACTTC. This gives the protein CASSLVAGGSEQYF.

This chain joins TRBV28 and TRBJ2-7, with 9 positions matching TRBD1. The CDR3 is made up of 16 amino acids. Germline values: CDR1 MDHEN, CDR2 SYDVKM. The V segment lost 1 base and the J segment 6 bases; nucleotides outside the gene matches: 10. As DNA, the CDR3 is TGTGCCAGCAGTTTATATCCGGGACAGGGTTTGGGCGAGCAGTACTTC. Translated: CASSLYPGQGLGEQYF.

V usage is TRBV5-8 and J usage is TRBJ1-4, with no clear D. Germline V gives CDR1 SGHTS, CDR2 YDEGEE. V was shortened by 4 bases and J by 7 bases, with 14 bases between the two germline ends. The CDR3 covers 14 residues. The CDR3 DNA is TGTGCCAGCAGCCCGCTTCTCCGGAGTGAAAAACTGTTTTTT. Translated, it gives CASSPLLRSEKLFF.

This chain uses TRBV21-1 with TRBJ2-7; TRBD2 was called by the table and not checked on the DNA. TRBV21-1 is an annotated pseudogene. This CDR3 contains 17 residues. In DNA form, the CDR3 reads TGTGCCAGCAGCAACTTTAGTGGATCGAGGGCGAACTACGAGCAGTACTTC. This encodes CASSNFSGSRANYEQYF.

This rearrangement joins TRBV19 to TRBJ2-7; D possibly corresponds to TRBD2 (6 bases). The CDR3 covers 12 residues. V dropped 8 bases and J dropped 3 bases, with 11 bases sitting between them. Germline V CDR1 and CDR2: LNHDA, SQIVND (reference sequence). The CDR3 DNA reads as TGTGCCAGTCGCGGGACTGACTACGAGCAGTACTTC. This codes for CASRGTDYEQYF.

This sequence joins TRBV7-9 and TRBJ2-2; perhaps TRBD2 as D (6 bases). Trimming removed 5 bases from V and 5 bases from J, with 6 bases in between. There are 12 residues in the CDR3. Germline CDR1 SEHNR, CDR2 FQNEAQ (reference sequence). The CDR3 loop is CASSRGTGELFF. CDR3 bases: TGTGCCAGCAGCCGGGGGACCGGGGAGCTGTTTTTT.

The chain recombines TRBV28 with TRBJ2-1; D perhaps matches TRBD2 (6 bases). This CDR3 region has 15 residues. Germline CDR1 is MDHEN and CDR2 is SYDVKM. Trimming took 7 bases from V and 7 from J, leaving 20 bases between them. The CDR3, as DNA: TGTGCCAGCACCCTCCCAGGGAGGCCTGGGAATGAGCAGTTCTTC. It specifies CASTLPGRPGNEQFF.

The J gene is TRBJ2-1, the V gene TRBV7-9; tentative D call: TRBD2 (5 bases). CDR1 is SEHNR, CDR2 FQNEAQ, per germline (reference sequence). This CDR3 comprises 13 residues. Trimming left V 1 base short and J 6 bases short, with 7 bases between. The CDR3 DNA reads as TGTGCCAGCAGCTTAGGTAGCGTCAATGAGCAGTTCTTC. Translating gives CASSLGSVNEQFF.

The rearrangement links TRBV2 to TRBJ2-7, with D perhaps matching TRBD2 (5 bases). The CDR3 length is 14 residues. Germline V lookup: CDR1 SNHLY, CDR2 FYNNEI. V was cut by 10 bases and J by 6 bases, with 22 bases left in between. The CDR3, as DNA: TGTGCCAACCCTCGGGCCGGGGTATCGGTCGAGCAGTACTTC. Protein: CANPRAGVSVEQYF. Complete variable domain (other parts from reference TRBV2 and TRBJ2-7): EPEVTQTPSHQVTQMGQEVILRCVPISNHLYFYWYRQILGQKVEFLVSFYNNEISEKSEIFDDQFSVERPDGSNFTLKIRSTKLEDSAMYFCANPRAGVSVEQYFGPGTRLTVT.

V and J are TRBV27 and TRBJ2-1; 8 bases match TRBD2. Germline assignment: CDR1 MNHEY and CDR2 SMNVEV (reference sequence). The CDR3 covers 15 residues. V lost 4 bases to trimming and J lost 8 bases; unmatched junction nucleotides: 10. The CDR3 sequence is CASSSRLANHHEQFF. The CDR3 nucleotides read TGTGCCAGCAGTTCCCGACTAGCGAACCATCATGAGCAGTTCTTC.

The genes are TRBV6-6 and TRBJ2-6, with TRBD2 identical over 7 bases. V shed 7 bases and J 4 bases; nucleotides not matched to a gene: 4. The germline CDR1 and CDR2 sequences are MNHNY and SVGAGI (reference sequence). The CDR3 spans 14 residues. CDR3 nucleotide sequence: TGTGCCAGCACCGGGGGGTCCGGGGCCAACGTCCTGACTTTC. It yields the protein CASTGGSGANVLTF.

The rearrangement joins TRBV10-2 to TRBJ1-5; TRBD1 is a possible D gene (6 bases). The CDR3 covers 14 residues. The germline V and J ends were trimmed by 7 bases and 5 bases, with 15 bases remaining between them. Germline-derived CDR1 and CDR2 are WSHSY and SAAADI. The CDR3 DNA follows: TGCGCCAGCATGTCGACAGGAGCCTATCAGCCCCAGCATTTT. Translating gives CASMSTGAYQPQHF.